This TCR beta chain was captured by sequencing in a study of T-cell reconstitution after alpha-beta-depleted transplantation in children. Regarding the study as a whole: Reported findings indicate that, about two months after transplant, alpha-beta T cells came from several hundred expanded clones, which were derived from non-depleted graft cells.

The CDR3 length is 14 residues. Germline CDR1 is SGHRS and CDR2 is YFSETQ. Between the trimmed V and J ends, which lost 6 bases and 1 base, there was a span of 13 bases. On this clonotype itself: No antigen is known for it.

During its preparation, the TCRbeta library received unique molecular identifiers. TCRdb ran MiXCR on the PCR reads and lists one entry per CDR3 protein. This repertoire shows about 980,000 distinct CDR3 sequences, 25% to 30% found once; its top ten account for over 25%. The material was PBMCs, mostly from graft donor cells, obtained 360 days after TCRalphabeta/CD19-depleted stem cell transplant. This receptor was taken from a boy in the first two years of life who had a stem cell transplant for SCID, so the T cells may come from the graft donor. The chain combines TRBV5-1 with TRBJ1-1, with D unresolved. DNA of the CDR3: TGCGCCAGCACCCTGGATCCAGGGAACACTGAAGCTTTCTTT. Translating it yields CASTLDPGNTEAFF.